This entry concerns a single TCR beta chain. At least ten counts were recorded for this clonotype. Its antigen has not been determined. Base quality data are lacking; no much larger clone is found one base away. Graves' hyperthyroidism was defined as stable when no progression to ophthalmopathy occurred over 18 months of follow-up. The hyperthyroidism patients were between 18 and 65 years old and newly diagnosed, with a disease duration of less than 2 months. Exclusion was applied to patients with uncontrolled infections, other autoimmune diseases, pregnancy or lactation. Diagnoses were based on clinical symptoms, serum thyroxine and TRAb, thyroid ultrasound and orbital computed tomography. Total RNA was extracted using Trizol reagent, and RNA quality was assessed on an Agilent 2100 Bioanalyzer. Trimming takes 0 bases from V and 4 bases from J, and the germline ends sit 15 bases apart. Per the germline V gene, LGHNT is the CDR1 and FRNRAP is the CDR2. The cysteine opens and the phenylalanine closes a CDR3 of 16 amino acids. Only the CDR3 part of the read is kept: 48 bases, read in frame from the first base.

The data were taken from a study of T cells in Graves' hyperthyroidism and ophthalmopathy (dated by TCRdb to the late 2010s). Study-level background: TCR V-J signatures able to tell the groups apart were searched for in a discovery cohort of around 95 patients, of whom under 45 had Graves' ophthalmopathy and more than 55 had stable Graves' hyperthyroidism. Prospective prediction of ophthalmopathy was tested in an independent validation cohort of 18 to 20 hyperthyroidism patients and around 16 patients who later progressed to ophthalmopathy. For training and testing, the 100 or so patients in the discovery cohort were randomly divided in a 7:3 ratio. The study also compared thyroid tissue and blood T-cell repertoires from a handful of Graves' hyperthyroidism patients. Once sampling was done, hyperthyroidism patients were given methimazole at a starting dose of 30 mg daily, whereas ophthalmopathy patients were given high-dose intravenous methylprednisolone. TCR Vbeta CDR3 sequencing of approximately 140 peripheral blood samples (43 ophthalmopathy, 75 to 80 hyperthyroidism and around 17 progressor patients) is reported in the paper. Paper-wide results and their limitations: In validation, the model predicted progression to ophthalmopathy with 65% to 71% sensitivity and approximately 72% specificity, a median of 6.5 months before onset. Sample size was not statistically predetermined, and blinding of investigators to group allocation was not performed. A model built on a 13 V-J signature distinguished ophthalmopathy from stable hyperthyroidism, reaching roughly 88% sensitivity and 81.08% specificity in cross-validation and 80%/75% in testing. Most expanded thyroid clonotypes (frequency above 0.001) were also found in blood, which suggests that blood repertoires may mirror thyroid immune responses.

TCR beta CDR3 regions were amplified from RNA transcripts. A first-round RT-PCR of the TCR CDR3 used the HTBI primer set with the Qiagen OneStep RT-PCR kit. Libraries were constructed in a second round of multiplex PCR, after which size selection and purification were performed. Sequencing of the libraries was done on an Illumina HiSeq2000 using paired-end 100 bp reads. The original methods were these. SOAPnuke was used to process the raw data, removing reads that contained adapters or uncalled bases, had a mean Phred below 15, or lacked an exact match to the constant primer or identifier. High-quality paired reads were merged with COPE v1.2.5, and unique nucleotide sequences were defined as clonotypes. Clonotypes were aligned to IMGT TRBV, TRBD and TRBJ reference segments using MiTCR v1.1. Only V-J combinations with frequency above 0.0001, covering roughly 99% of repertoires, were analysed. A TCS score was defined as the ratio between F50 (clonal expansion) and ExV (chaos), using BLOSUM62-based TCRdist between CDR3 peptides within each V-J. Welch's t-statistics and random forest reduced just over 500 V-J features to 10 to 15, which were used in a naive Bayes classifier (R e1071). The similarity between thyroid and blood repertoires was quantified using the Morisita-Horn index. The raw public data were reprocessed by TCRdb itself: fastp quality trimming at Q25, MiXCR clonotype calling, in-frame beta chains only. Identical CDR3 proteins give one entry, which carries the most common genes and DNA. These V and J calls are TCRdb output, not the study's own analysis. For this sample there are approximately 500,000 distinct CDR3 sequences; approximately 44% appear just once. About 7.8% of the sample rests with the top ten.

Sequenced input: peripheral blood or thyroid tissue (not recorded which). The rearrangement joined TRBV12-5 to TRBJ1-1; TRBD1 is perhaps the D gene, given 6 matching bases. This receptor was taken from a woman younger than 35 with Graves' hyperthyroidism. The CDR3 protein: CASGLVLGGAPTEAFF. The DNA is TGTGCTAGTGGTTTGGTACTAGGGGGGGCACCCACTGAAGCTTTCTTT.